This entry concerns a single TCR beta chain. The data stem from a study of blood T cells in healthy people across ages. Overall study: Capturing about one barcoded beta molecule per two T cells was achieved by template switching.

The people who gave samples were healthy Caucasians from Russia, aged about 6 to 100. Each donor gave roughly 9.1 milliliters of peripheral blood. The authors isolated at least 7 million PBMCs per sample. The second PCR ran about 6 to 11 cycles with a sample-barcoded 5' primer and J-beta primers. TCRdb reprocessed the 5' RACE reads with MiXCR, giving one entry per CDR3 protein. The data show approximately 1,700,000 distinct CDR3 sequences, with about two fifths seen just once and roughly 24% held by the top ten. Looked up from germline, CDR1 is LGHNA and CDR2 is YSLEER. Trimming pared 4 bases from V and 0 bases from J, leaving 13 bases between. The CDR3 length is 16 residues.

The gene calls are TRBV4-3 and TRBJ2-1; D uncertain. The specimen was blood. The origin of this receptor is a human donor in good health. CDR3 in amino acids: CASSPEGRSSYNEQFF. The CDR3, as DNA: TGCGCCAGCAGCCCAGAAGGCAGGAGCTCCTACAATGAGCAGTTCTTC.